The TCR beta chain described here comes from a study of CD4+ T cells in melanoma. Study-wide results and limits: CD8+ T cell, macrophage and B cell function reportedly correlated with neoantigen-specific CD4+ T cells.

In regard to this clone: Antigen: not known.

Some clones are missing from TCRdb's copy, which holds only in-frame ones; the method was immunoSEQ multiplex PCR. The table lists roughly 50,000 clones, approximately 92% of them singletons, with 12% in the top ten. Germline CDR1 reads LGHNA; CDR2 reads YSLEER. CDR3 length: 15 residues. The ends were cut back, 0 bases at V and 4 bases at J, with 10 bases in the middle. This TCR was recovered from a human donor with melanoma. V usage is TRBV4-3 and J usage is TRBJ2-1; weak D call: TRBD1 (5 bases). Sequencing input: peripheral blood. CDR3 nucleotides: TGCGCCAGCAGCCAAGATTGGGCAGGGTACAATGAGCAGTTCTTC. Its protein product is CASSQDWAGYNEQFF.